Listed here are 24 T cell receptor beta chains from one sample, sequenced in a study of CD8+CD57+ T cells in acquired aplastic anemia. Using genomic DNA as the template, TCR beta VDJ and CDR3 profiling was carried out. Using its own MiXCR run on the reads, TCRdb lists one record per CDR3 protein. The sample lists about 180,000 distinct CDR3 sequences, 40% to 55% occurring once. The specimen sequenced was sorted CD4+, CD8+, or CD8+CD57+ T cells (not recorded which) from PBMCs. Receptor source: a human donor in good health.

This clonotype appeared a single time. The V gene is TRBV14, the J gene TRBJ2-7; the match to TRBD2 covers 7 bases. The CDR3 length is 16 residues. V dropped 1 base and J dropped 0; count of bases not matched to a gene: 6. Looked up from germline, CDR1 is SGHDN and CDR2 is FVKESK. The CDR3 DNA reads TGTGCCAGCAGCCAAGGAGGGAGACTAGCCTCCTACGAGCAGTACTTC. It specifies CASSQGGRLASYEQYF.

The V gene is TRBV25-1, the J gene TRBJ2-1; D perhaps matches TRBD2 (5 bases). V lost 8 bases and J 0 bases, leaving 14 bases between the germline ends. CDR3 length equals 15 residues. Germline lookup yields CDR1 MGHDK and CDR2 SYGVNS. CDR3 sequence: CASSPLAYSYNEQFF. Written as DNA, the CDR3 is TGTGCCAGCTCACCTCTAGCCTACTCCTACAATGAGCAGTTCTTC.

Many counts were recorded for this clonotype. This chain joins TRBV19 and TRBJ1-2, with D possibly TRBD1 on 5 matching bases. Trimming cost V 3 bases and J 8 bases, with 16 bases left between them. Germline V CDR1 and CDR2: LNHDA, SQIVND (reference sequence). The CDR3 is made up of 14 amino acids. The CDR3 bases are TGTGCCAGTAGTATTGGTTGGCAGGGAGGCGGCTACACCTTC. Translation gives CASSIGWQGGGYTF.

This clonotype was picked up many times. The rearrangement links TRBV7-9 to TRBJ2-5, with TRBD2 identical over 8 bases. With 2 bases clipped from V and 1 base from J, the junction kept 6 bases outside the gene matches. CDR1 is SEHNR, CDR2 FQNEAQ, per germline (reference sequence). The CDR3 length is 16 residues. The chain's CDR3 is CASSLPSGTSQETQYF. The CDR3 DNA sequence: TGTGCCAGCAGCTTACCCTCCGGGACTAGCCAAGAGACCCAGTACTTC.

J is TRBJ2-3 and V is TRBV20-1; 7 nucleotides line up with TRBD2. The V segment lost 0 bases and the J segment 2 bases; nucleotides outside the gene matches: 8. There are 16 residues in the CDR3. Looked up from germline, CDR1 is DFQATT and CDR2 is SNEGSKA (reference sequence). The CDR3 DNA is TGCAGTGCTAGAGATATCGAGCGGGATTACACAGATACGCAGTATTTT. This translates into CSARDIERDYTDTQYF.

CDR3 in amino acids: CASGLLAAQETQYF. The CDR3 region has the DNA TGTGCTAGTGGCTTACTAGCGGCCCAAGAGACCCAGTACTTC. This chain connects TRBV12-5 to TRBJ2-5; 8 bases map to TRBD2. V dropped 6 bases and J dropped 1; count of bases not matched to a gene: 4. The CDR3 sequence is 14 residues long. Germline loops: CDR1 LGHNT, CDR2 FRNRAP.

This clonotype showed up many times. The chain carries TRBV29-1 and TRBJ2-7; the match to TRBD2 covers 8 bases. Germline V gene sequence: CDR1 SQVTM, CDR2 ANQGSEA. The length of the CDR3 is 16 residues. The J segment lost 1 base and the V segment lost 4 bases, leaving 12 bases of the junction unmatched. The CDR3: CSVGERESLGSYEQYF. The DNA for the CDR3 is TGCAGCGTTGGGGAGCGGGAGAGTCTGGGATCCTACGAGCAGTACTTC.

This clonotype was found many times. CDR3 in DNA: TGCGCCAGCAGCTTGTTGGCGGGAGGATCCTACGAGCAGTACTTC. Translated: CASSLLAGGSYEQYF. The chain is built from TRBV5-1 and TRBJ2-7; the match to TRBD2 covers 8 bases. The V segment lost 1 base and the J segment 1 base; nucleotides outside the gene matches: 4. The germline gives CDR1 SGHRS, CDR2 YFSETQ. This CDR3 comprises 15 residues. Full variable domain (remainder filled in from reference TRBV5-1 and TRBJ2-7): KAGVTQTPRYLIKTRGQQVTLSCSPISGHRSVSWYQQTPGQGLQFLFEYFSETQRNKGNFPGRFSGRQFSNSRSEMNVSTLELGDSALYLCASSLLAGGSYEQYFGPGTRLTVT.

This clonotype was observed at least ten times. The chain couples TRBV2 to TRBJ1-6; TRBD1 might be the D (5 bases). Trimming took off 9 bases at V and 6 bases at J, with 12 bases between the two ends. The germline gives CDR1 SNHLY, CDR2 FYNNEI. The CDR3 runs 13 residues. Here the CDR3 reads CASHDRVNSPLHF. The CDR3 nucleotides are TGTGCCAGTCATGACAGAGTTAATTCACCCCTCCACTTT.

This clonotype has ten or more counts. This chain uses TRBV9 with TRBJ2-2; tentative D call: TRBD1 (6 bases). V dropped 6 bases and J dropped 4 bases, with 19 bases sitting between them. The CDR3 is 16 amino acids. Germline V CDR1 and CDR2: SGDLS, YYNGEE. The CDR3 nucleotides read TGTGCCAGCAACGAACGGGACACCGGAATCACCGGGGAGCTGTTTTTT. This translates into CASNERDTGITGELFF. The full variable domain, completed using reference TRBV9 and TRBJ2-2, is DSGVTQTPKHLITATGQRVTLRCSPRSGDLSVYWYQQSLDQGLQFLIQYYNGEERAKGNILERFSAQQFPDLHSELNLSSLELGDSALYFCASNERDTGITGELFFGEGSRLTVL.

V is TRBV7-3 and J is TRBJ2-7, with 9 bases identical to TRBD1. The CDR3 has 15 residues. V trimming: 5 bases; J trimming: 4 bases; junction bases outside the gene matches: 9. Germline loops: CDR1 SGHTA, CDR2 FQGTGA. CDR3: CASSLTRGQGYEQYF. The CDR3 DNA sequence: TGTGCCAGCAGCCTCACGCGGGGACAGGGATACGAGCAGTACTTC.

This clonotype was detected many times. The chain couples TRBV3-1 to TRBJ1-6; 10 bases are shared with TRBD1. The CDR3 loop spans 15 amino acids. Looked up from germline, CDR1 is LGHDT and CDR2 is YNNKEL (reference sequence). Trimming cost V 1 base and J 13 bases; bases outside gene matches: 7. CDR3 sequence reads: CASSQGVTGGMPLHF. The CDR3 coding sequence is TGTGCCAGCAGCCAAGGAGTGACAGGGGGCATGCCCCTCCACTTT. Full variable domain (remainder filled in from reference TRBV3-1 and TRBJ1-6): DTAVSQTPKYLVTQMGNDKSIKCEQNLGHDTMYWYKQDSKKFLKIMFSYNNKELIINETVPNRFSPKSPDKAHLNLHINSLELGDSAVYFCASSQGVTGGMPLHFGNGTRLTVT.

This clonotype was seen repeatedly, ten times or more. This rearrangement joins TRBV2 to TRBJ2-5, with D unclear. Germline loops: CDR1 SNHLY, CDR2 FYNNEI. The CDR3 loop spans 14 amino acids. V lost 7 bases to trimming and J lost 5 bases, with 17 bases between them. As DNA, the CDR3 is TGTGCCAGCATGCTAAGGGCTCTCGGGGAGACCCAGTACTTC. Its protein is CASMLRALGETQYF.

Here the CDR3 DNA reads TGCAGCGCCTCTGAGAGGCCGGAAAATGGTGAGCAGTTCTTC. Its protein is CSASERPENGEQFF. The chain employs TRBV29-1 and TRBJ2-1; D remains unclear. The CDR3 length is 14 residues. Per germline, CDR1 SQVTM and CDR2 ANQGSEA. Trimming removed 7 bases from V and 9 bases from J, with 22 bases in between.

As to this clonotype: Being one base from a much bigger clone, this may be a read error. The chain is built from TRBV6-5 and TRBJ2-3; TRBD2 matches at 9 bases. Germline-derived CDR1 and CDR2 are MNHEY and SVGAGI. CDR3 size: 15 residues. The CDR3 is CAGSYGGRAADTQYF. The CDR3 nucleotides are TGTGCCGGCAGTTACGGCGGGAGGGCGGCAGATACGCAGTATTTT.

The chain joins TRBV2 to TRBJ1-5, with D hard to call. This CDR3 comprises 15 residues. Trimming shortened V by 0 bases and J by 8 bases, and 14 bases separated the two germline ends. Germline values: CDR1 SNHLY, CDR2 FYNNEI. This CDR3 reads CASSEATGGWEPQHF. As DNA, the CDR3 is TGTGCCAGCAGTGAAGCCACGGGCGGGTGGGAGCCCCAGCATTTT.

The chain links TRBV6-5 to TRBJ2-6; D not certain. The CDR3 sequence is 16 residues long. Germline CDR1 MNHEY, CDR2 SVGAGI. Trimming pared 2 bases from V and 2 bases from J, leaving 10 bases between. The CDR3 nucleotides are TGTGCCAGCAGTTACCTTCAAGGTGCTGGGGCCAACGTCCTGACTTTC. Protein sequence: CASSYLQGAGANVLTF.

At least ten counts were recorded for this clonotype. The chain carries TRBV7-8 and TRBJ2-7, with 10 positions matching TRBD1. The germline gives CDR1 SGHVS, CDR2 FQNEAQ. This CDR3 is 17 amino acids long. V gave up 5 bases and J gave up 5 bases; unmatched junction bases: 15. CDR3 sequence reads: CASSPRSSGQGFHEQYF. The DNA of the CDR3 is TGTGCCAGCAGCCCTCGCTCCTCGGGACAGGGGTTCCACGAGCAGTACTTC.

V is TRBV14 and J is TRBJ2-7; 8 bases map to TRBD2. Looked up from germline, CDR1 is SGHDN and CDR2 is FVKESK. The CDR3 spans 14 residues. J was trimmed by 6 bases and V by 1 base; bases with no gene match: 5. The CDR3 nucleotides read TGTGCCAGCAGCCAAGCGGGAGGGGGGCCCGAGCAGTACTTC. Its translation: CASSQAGGGPEQYF. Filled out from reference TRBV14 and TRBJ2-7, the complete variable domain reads EAGVTQFPSHSVIEKGQTVTLRCDPISGHDNLYWYRRVMGKEIKFLLHFVKESKQDESGMPNNRFLAERTGGTYSTLKVQPAELEDSGVYFCASSQAGGGPEQYFGPGTRLTVT.

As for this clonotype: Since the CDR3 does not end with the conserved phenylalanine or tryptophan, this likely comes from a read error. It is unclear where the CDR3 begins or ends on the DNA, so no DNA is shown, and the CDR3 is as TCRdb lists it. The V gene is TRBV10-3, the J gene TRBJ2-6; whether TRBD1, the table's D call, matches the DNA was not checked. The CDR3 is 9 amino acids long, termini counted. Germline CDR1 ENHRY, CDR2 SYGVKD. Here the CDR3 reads CAISEQGGT.

The CDR3 here is CASRTSGRRETQYF. As DNA, the CDR3 is TGCGCCAGTCGGACTAGCGGGAGACGAGAGACCCAGTACTTC. The V call is TRBV5-1, the J call TRBJ2-5, with 13 bases matching TRBD2. In germline, CDR1 is SGHRS, CDR2 YFSETQ. This CDR3 contains 14 residues. J gave up 4 bases and V 8 bases, and 5 bases lay outside the gene matches.

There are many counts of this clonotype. CDR3 DNA sequence: TGTGCCAGCAGCTCGTCCGAGCGGATGGCCTACAATGAGCAGTTCTTC. Its translation is CASSSSERMAYNEQFF. The chain combines TRBV5-4 with TRBJ2-1; D is possibly TRBD2 (5 bases). Trimming left V 3 bases short and J 2 bases short, with 15 bases between. Germline V gene lookup returns CDR1 SGHNT and CDR2 YYREEE (reference sequence). The CDR3 loop spans 16 amino acids.

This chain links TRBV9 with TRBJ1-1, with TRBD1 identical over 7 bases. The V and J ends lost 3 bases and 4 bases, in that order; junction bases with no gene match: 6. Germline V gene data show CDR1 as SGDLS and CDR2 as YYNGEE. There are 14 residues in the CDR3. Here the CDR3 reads CASSASGGSTEAFF. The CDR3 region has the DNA TGTGCCAGCAGCGCCTCAGGGGGAAGCACTGAAGCTTTCTTT. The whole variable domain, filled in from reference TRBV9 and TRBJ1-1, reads DSGVTQTPKHLITATGQRVTLRCSPRSGDLSVYWYQQSLDQGLQFLIQYYNGEERAKGNILERFSAQQFPDLHSELNLSSLELGDSALYFCASSASGGSTEAFFGQGTRLTVV.

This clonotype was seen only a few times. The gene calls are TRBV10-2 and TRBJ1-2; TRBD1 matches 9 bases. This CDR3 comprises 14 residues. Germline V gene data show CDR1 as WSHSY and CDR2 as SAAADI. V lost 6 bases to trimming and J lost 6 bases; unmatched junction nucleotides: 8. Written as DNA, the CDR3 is TGCGCCAGCAGGGGCTTAGGGACAGGGAATGGCTACACCTTC. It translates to CASRGLGTGNGYTF.